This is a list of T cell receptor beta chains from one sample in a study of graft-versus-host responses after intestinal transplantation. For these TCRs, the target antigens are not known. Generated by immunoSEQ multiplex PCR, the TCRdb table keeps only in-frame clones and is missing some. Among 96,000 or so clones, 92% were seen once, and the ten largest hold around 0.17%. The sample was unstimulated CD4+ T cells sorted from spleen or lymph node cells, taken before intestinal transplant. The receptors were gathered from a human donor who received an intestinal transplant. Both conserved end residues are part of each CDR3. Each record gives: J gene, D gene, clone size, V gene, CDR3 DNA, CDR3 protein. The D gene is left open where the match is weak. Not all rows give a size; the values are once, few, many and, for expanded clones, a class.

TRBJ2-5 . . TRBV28 TGTGCCAGCAGTTTACCGGGGACGGGGGAGGAGACCCAGTACTTC CASSLPGTGEETQYF
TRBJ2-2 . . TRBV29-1 TGCAGCTCCTCTTTAGCGGAGGGGAACACCGGGGAGCTGTTTTTT CSSSLAEGNTGELFF
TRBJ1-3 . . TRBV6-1 TGTGCCAGCAGTGAAGCGGCAGTCAACTCTGGAAACACCATATATTTT CASSEAAVNSGNTIYF
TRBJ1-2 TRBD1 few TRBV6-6 TGTGCCAGCAGTTGGGACAGGGGCTATGGCTACACCTTC CASSWDRGYGYTF
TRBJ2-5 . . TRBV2 TGTGCCAGCCAGGGTGACAGCCAAGAGACCCAGTACTTC CASQGDSQETQYF
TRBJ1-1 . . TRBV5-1 TGCGCCAGCAGCATCAGTAACACTGAAGCTTTCTTT CASSISNTEAFF
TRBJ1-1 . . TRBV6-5 TGTGCCAGCAGTTACGTAGGGGGAATGAACACTGAAGCTTTCTTT CASSYVGGMNTEAFF
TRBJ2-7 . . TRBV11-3 TGTGCCAGCAGCTTCCGAACTACGATGGACTACGAGCAGTACTTC CASSFRTTMDYEQYF
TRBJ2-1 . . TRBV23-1 TGCGCCAGCAGTCAATCGCAGGGATATCCCTACAATGAGCAGTTCTTC CASSQSQGYPYNEQFF
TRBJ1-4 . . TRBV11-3 TGTGCCAGCAGCCGCGGGGGGCAGAGTGAAAAACTGTTTTTT CASSRGGQSEKLFF
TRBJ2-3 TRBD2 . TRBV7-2 TGTGCCAGCAGCTTAGACGGGGGGGGGACAGATACGCAGTATTTT CASSLDGGGTDTQYF
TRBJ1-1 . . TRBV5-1 TGCGCCAGCAGCTTGGGACAGGAGGTGAACACTGAAGCTTTCTTT CASSLGQEVNTEAFF
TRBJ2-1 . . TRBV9 TGTGCCAGCAGCTCCATCAATGAGCAGTTCTTC CASSSINEQFF
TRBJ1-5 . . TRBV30 TGTGCCTGGGCAGGCGGCAATCAGCCCCAGCATTTT CAWAGGNQPQHF
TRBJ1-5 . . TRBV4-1 TGCGCCAGCAGCCAAGCAGCGGTTAGCAATCAGCCCCAGCATTTT CASSQAAVSNQPQHF
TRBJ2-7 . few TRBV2 TGTGCCAGCAGTGAAAATAGGGTGGCGGGGCGTGGGGAGCAGTACTTC CASSENRVAGRGEQYF
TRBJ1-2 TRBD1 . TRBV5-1 TGCGCCAGCAGCTTGGACGGGACAGGGTTATCTAACTATGGCTACACCTTC CASSLDGTGLSNYGYTF
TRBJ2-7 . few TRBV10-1 TGCGCCAGCAGTGAGTCGACTGCCAATATCTACGAGCAGTACTTC CASSESTANIYEQYF
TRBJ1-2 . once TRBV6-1 TGTGCCAGCAGTGAAGTCAGGGGCGACGGCTACACCTTC CASSEVRGDGYTF
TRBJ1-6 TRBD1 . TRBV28 TGTGCCAGCAGTTTAGGGCAGGGGGCTTTTTCACCCCTCCACTTT CASSLGQGAFSPLHF
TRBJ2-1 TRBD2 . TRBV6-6 TGTGCCAGCAGTTACGGACTAGCGGGCTCCTACAATGAGCAGTTCTTC CASSYGLAGSYNEQFF
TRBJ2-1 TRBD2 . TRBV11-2 TGTGCCAGCAGTTTCCTAGCGGGATATGGGAATGAGCAGTTCTTC CASSFLAGYGNEQFF
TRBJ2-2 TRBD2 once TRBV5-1 TGCGCCAGCAGCCCCGGACTAGCGGGTCTTTCCGGGGAGCTGTTTTTT CASSPGLAGLSGELFF
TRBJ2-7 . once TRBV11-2 TGTGCCAGCGGTGCCTCCGGTGTCTCCTACGAGCAGTACTTC CASGASGVSYEQYF
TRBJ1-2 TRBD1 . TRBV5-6 TGTGCCAGCTCCATGGCGACAGGGGGCTTTCTCTATGGCTACACCTTC CASSMATGGFLYGYTF
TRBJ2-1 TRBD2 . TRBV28 TGTGCCAGCAGATCTAGCGGGGGGGTCCCCTACAATGAGCAGTTCTTC CASRSSGGVPYNEQFF
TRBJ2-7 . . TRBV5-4 TGTGCCAGCAGCCACAGGGACCTCTACGAGCAGTACTTC CASSHRDLYEQYF
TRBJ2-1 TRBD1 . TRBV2 TGTGCCAGCAGTGAAGAGGTGGGGACAGGGGAATTCTTC CASSEEVGTGEFF
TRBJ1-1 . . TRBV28 TGTGCCAGCAGGACTTGGGACACTGAAGCTTTCTTT CASRTWDTEAFF
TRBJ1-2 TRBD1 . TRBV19 TGTGCCAGTAGTGGACAGGGGGCCAGCTATGGCTACACCTTC CASSGQGASYGYTF
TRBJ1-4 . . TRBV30 TGTGCCTGGGGGGGGACCCTCGGAACTAATGAAAAACTGTTTTTT CAWGGTLGTNEKLFF
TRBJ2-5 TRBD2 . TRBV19 TGTGCCAGTAGTAGCAGCTTTCTAGGACTAGCGGGAGGTTGGGAGCAAGAGACCCAGTACTTC CASSSSFLGLAGGWEQETQYF